Listed below are T cell receptor beta chains from one sample, sequenced in a study of T cells and Merkel cell carcinoma outcomes. The repertoire was sequenced with immunoSEQ multiplex PCR; TCRdb's copy has only in-frame clones and lacks some. The sample lists some 15,000 clones; about 87% were seen once. What was sequenced was tumor tissue from Merkel cell carcinoma. All receptors come from a human donor with Merkel cell carcinoma. Each CDR3 is given with its conserved first and last residue. Each record gives: CDR3 length, V gene, D gene, clone size, J gene, CDR3 DNA, CDR3 protein. D genes are given only for firm matches. Where a row states a size, it is once, few, many or the class of an expanded clone; other rows omit it.

length: 14
V: TRBV6-5
D: -
size: large
J: TRBJ2-5
DNA: TGTGCCAGCAGTTACAGTAGCGGCCCAGAGACCCAGTACTTC
CDR3: CASSYSSGPETQYF

length: 16
V: TRBV5-6
D: -
size: -
J: TRBJ1-2
DNA: TGTGCCAGCAGTTTGGCCCCGGGGCCCAGAGGCTATGGTTACACCTTC
CDR3: CASSLAPGPRGYGYTF

length: 15
V: TRBV2
D: -
size: -
J: TRBJ2-5
DNA: TGTGCCAGCACTCCCCGGGGGGCGGGAGATGGGACCCAGTACTTC
CDR3: CASTPRGAGDGTQYF

length: 16
V: TRBV5-1
D: -
size: -
J: TRBJ1-3
DNA: TGCGCCAGCAGCTCCGGGACGGAATTATCTGGAAACACCATATATTTT
CDR3: CASSSGTELSGNTIYF

length: 15
V: TRBV11-2
D: -
size: -
J: TRBJ2-2
DNA: TGTGCCAGCAGCCTGATCTTTGGAAGCACCGGGGAGCTGTTTTTT
CDR3: CASSLIFGSTGELFF

length: 13
V: TRBV28
D: -
size: -
J: TRBJ2-3
DNA: TGTGCCAGCTATAGATTGTCAGCGGATACGCAGTATTTT
CDR3: CASYRLSADTQYF

length: 16
V: TRBV4-2
D: -
size: -
J: TRBJ2-1
DNA: TGTGCCAGCAGCCAATCCAGGGCTAGCGCCCGAAATGAGCAGTTCTTC
CDR3: CASSQSRASARNEQFF

length: 12
V: TRBV29-1
D: -
size: -
J: TRBJ1-4
DNA: TGCAGCGTTAGTTTCTCGGGGGAAAAACTGTTTTTT
CDR3: CSVSFSGEKLFF

length: 15
V: TRBV6-1
D: -
size: -
J: TRBJ1-1
DNA: TGTGCCAGCAGGACTGGACAATCCATGAACACTGAAGCTTTCTTT
CDR3: CASRTGQSMNTEAFF

length: 16
V: TRBV30
D: TRBD1
size: -
J: TRBJ2-7
DNA: TGTGCCTGGAGCGCCTACAAAGACAGGGGAGGTTACGAGCAGTACTTC
CDR3: CAWSAYKDRGGYEQYF

length: 16
V: TRBV2
D: -
size: -
J: TRBJ1-1
DNA: TGTGCCAGCAGTGACTTACTCAACAGGGCGAACACTGAAGCTTTCTTT
CDR3: CASSDLLNRANTEAFF

length: 14
V: TRBV15
D: -
size: -
J: TRBJ1-5
DNA: TGTGCCACCAGGTGGGGGGCGGGTAGTCAGCCCCAGCATTTT
CDR3: CATRWGAGSQPQHF

length: 16
V: TRBV7-2
D: TRBD1
size: -
J: TRBJ1-1
DNA: TGTGCCAGCAGCTTAGCCCACCCGGGACAGGGGTTGGTAGCTTTCTTT
CDR3: CASSLAHPGQGLVAFF

length: 15
V: TRBV6-5
D: -
size: -
J: TRBJ2-7
DNA: TGTGCCAGCAGTTACTCGGGGACTGTGGGCTACGAGCAGTACTTC
CDR3: CASSYSGTVGYEQYF

length: 18
V: TRBV28
D: TRBD2
size: -
J: TRBJ2-1
DNA: TGTGCCAGCAGTCCGGGGACTAGCGGGAAGGCGTCCTACAATGAGCAGTTCTTC
CDR3: CASSPGTSGKASYNEQFF

length: 15
V: TRBV6-4
D: TRBD2
size: -
J: TRBJ2-3
DNA: TGTGCCAGCAGTGACACTAGCGGGGGGGCAGATACGCAGTATTTT
CDR3: CASSDTSGGADTQYF

length: 13
V: TRBV29-1
D: TRBD1
size: -
J: TRBJ2-7
DNA: TGCAGCGTTGAAGCCGACAGGGCGTACGAGCAGTACTTC
CDR3: CSVEADRAYEQYF